A single sample is the source of the 8 T cell receptor beta chains below, sequenced in a study of blood T cell repertoires in COVID-19. Clones were read by immunoSEQ multiplex PCR, and TCRdb kept only the in-frame ones, dropping some. The table includes 26,000 or so clones, roughly 80% detected once. Sequenced material: peripheral blood. All receptors come from a man in his sixties or seventies with acute or convalescent COVID-19.

The chain recombines TRBV3-1 (or the pseudogene TRBV3-2) with TRBJ1-1, with D possibly matching TRBD1 (6 bases). V shed 11 bases and J shed 5 bases, with 12 bases lying between them. This CDR3 is built from 11 residues. Germline V gives CDR1 LGHDT, CDR2 YNNKEL (reference sequence). The CDR3 spells CASRGGTEAFF. The CDR3 nucleotides read TGTGCCTCAAGGGGGGGGACTGAAGCTTTCTTT.

This chain joins TRBV7-9 and TRBJ2-7; 11 bases are shared with TRBD1. Trimming removed 6 bases from V and 8 bases from J; junction bases left unmatched: 9. Germline V lookup: CDR1 SEHNR, CDR2 FQNEAQ (reference sequence). The CDR3 has 14 residues. CDR3 sequence (DNA): TGTGCCAGCAGATTGGACAGGGGGCAGGAGAAGCAGTACTTC. Translating gives CASRLDRGQEKQYF.

This clone was counted only a few times. The junction and the germline gene differ at one end; a read error may be behind it. The chain combines TRBV7-2 with TRBJ1-1; 8 bases are a match to TRBD1. The CDR3 is 17 amino acids. CDR1 and CDR2 (germline): SGHTA, FQGNSA. The CDR3 nucleotides are TGTGCCAGCAGCTTAGGGGAAACAGGGGGAGTAAGGCTTAAGTGGGACTTT. Its protein is CASSLGETGGVRLKWDF.

This clone showed up just once. The rearrangement links TRBV7-2 to TRBJ1-1, with unresolved D. The V end was cut by 0 bases, the J end by 1 base, with 6 bases between. CDR3 length: 14 residues. CDR1 is SGHTA, CDR2 FQGNSA, per germline. This chain's CDR3 is CASSLAISNTEAFF. CDR3 nucleotides: TGTGCCAGCAGCTTAGCAATCTCGAACACTGAAGCTTTCTTT.

V and J are TRBV6-2 or TRBV6-3 and TRBJ2-5; 7 bases fit TRBD2. Germline loops: CDR1 MNHEY, CDR2 SVGEGT. Germline trimming cut 5 bases from V and 4 bases from J; bases unmatched to any gene: 7. The CDR3 loop spans 14 amino acids. The CDR3 is CASSSPPGGETQYF. Here the CDR3 DNA reads TGTGCCAGCAGTAGCCCCCCGGGGGGAGAGACCCAGTACTTC.

This clone was counted only a few times. The chain recombines TRBV7-9 with TRBJ1-3; D uncertain. Trimming pared 5 bases from V and 0 bases from J, leaving 17 bases between. CDR1 is SEHNR, CDR2 FQNEAQ, per germline (reference sequence). There are 17 residues in the CDR3. The CDR3 sequence: CASSPPTSGNSGNTIYF. The CDR3, as DNA: TGTGCCAGCAGCCCGCCCACGTCGGGTAACTCTGGAAACACCATATATTTT.

The chain uses TRBV2 and TRBJ1-2; a weak D match, TRBD1 (5 bases). The CDR3 length is 14 residues. V was cut by 7 bases and J by 4 bases, with 16 bases left in between. Germline CDR1 SNHLY, CDR2 FYNNEI. CDR3 region: CASIRGGSGYGYTF. CDR3 nucleotide sequence: TGTGCCAGCATAAGGGGCGGATCGGGCTATGGCTACACCTTC.

DNA for the CDR3: TGTGCCAGCAGTAAAACAGGGGGGAGAAGCGGCTACACCTTC. Translating gives CASSKTGGRSGYTF. V gene TRBV6-2 or TRBV6-3 combines with J gene TRBJ1-2; 8 nucleotides agree with TRBD1. Germline V CDR1 and CDR2: MNHEY, SVGEGT. The J segment lost 8 bases and the V segment lost 5 bases, leaving 10 bases of the junction unmatched. The CDR3 runs to 14 residues.